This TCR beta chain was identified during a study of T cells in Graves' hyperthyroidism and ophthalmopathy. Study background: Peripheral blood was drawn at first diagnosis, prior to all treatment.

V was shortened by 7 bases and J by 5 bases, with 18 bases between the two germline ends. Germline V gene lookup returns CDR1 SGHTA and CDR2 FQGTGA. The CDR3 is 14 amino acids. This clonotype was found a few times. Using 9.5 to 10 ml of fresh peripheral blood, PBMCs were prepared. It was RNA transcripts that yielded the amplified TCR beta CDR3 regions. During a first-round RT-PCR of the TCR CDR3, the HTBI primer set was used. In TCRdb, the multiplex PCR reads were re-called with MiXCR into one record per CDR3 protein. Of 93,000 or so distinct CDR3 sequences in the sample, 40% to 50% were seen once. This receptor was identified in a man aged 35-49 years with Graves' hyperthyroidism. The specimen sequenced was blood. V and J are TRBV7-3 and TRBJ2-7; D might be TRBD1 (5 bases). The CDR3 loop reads CASILGVLGHEQYF. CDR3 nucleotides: TGTGCCAGCATCCTAGGGGTATTAGGCCACGAGCAGTACTTC.